This TCR beta chain was identified during a study of blood T cell repertoires in COVID-19. This clone turned up a few times. From germline, CDR1 is SGHNT and CDR2 YYREEE (reference sequence). CDR3 length equals 17 residues. After removal of 0 bases from V and 2 bases from J, the junction contained 8 bases not matched to a gene. Original handling: For nucleated cells, counts were estimated from reference gene primer amplification. TCRdb keeps only in-frame clones here, not all; method: immunoSEQ multiplex PCR. For V, J and clone size, that table is used; D and trimming come from the DNA. Of roughly 150,000 clones listed, just over 90% are singletons. During active infection, Seattle patients enrolled and were then monitored through disease.

The receptor was isolated from a man younger than 35 with COVID-19, enrolled during active disease. The material sequenced was peripheral blood. V gene TRBV5-4 combines with J gene TRBJ2-7, with 10 bases that match TRBD1. This chain's CDR3 is CASSLAVRDRGTYEQYF. CDR3 in DNA: TGTGCCAGCAGCTTGGCGGTCCGGGACAGGGGAACCTACGAGCAGTACTTC.